These 21 T cell receptor beta chains were sequenced from one sample in a study of shared clonotypes between healthy human individuals. Sequencing used immunoSEQ multiplex PCR; TCRdb keeps in-frame clones, though not all of them. This table holds about 1.1 million clones, approximately 80% found once. The sample comprised memory CD4+ T cells from PBMCs. This sample's subset: CD45RA-negative fraction. The receptors shown here come from a man younger than 30 in good health. Some clones in this sample may be carry-over from other donors' samples.

The chain couples TRBV9 to TRBJ2-3, with a tentative D call TRBD1 (5 bases). The CDR3 runs to 14 residues. V shed 4 bases and J shed 6 bases, with 15 bases lying between them. Germline loops: CDR1 SGDLS, CDR2 YYNGEE. The CDR3 protein is CASSPIPGPDTQYF. The CDR3, as DNA: TGTGCCAGCAGCCCCATCCCAGGGCCGGATACGCAGTATTTT. Variable domain in full (rest from reference TRBV9 and TRBJ2-3): DSGVTQTPKHLITATGQRVTLRCSPRSGDLSVYWYQQSLDQGLQFLIQYYNGEERAKGNILERFSAQQFPDLHSELNLSSLELGDSALYFCASSPIPGPDTQYFGPGTRLTVL.

The gene calls are TRBV2 and TRBJ2-5, with D possibly being TRBD2 (5 bases). Trimming stripped 1 base from V and 5 bases from J, with 11 bases between. The CDR3 is made up of 14 amino acids. Germline CDR1 and CDR2: SNHLY and FYNNEI. The CDR3 spells CASSEVSALETQYF. CDR3 sequence (DNA): TGTGCCAGCAGTGAAGTTAGCGCCTTGGAGACCCAGTACTTC.

The genes are TRBV6-5 and TRBJ1-3; 7 bases agree with TRBD1. V shed 8 bases and J 4 bases; nucleotides not matched to a gene: 5. This CDR3 spans 13 amino acids. The V gene's germline CDR1 is MNHEY and CDR2 SVGAGI. The CDR3 DNA reads as TGTGCCAGCTGGAAGGGGGCCGGAAACACCATATATTTT. Translating gives CASWKGAGNTIYF.

The chain joins TRBV6-6 to TRBJ1-1; D is uncertain. This CDR3 region has 13 residues. Per germline, CDR1 MNHNY and CDR2 SVGAGI (reference sequence). Trimming pared 5 bases from V and 3 bases from J, leaving 10 bases between. This chain's CDR3 is CASSQGWDTEAFF. DNA for the CDR3: TGTGCCAGCAGTCAAGGATGGGACACTGAAGCTTTCTTT.

This clone was counted a few times. V gene TRBV7-2 combines with J gene TRBJ2-4; 12 nucleotides align to TRBD2. This CDR3 is 17 amino acids long. V gave up 1 base and J gave up 7 bases; unmatched junction bases: 8. Germline V gene sequence: CDR1 SGHTA, CDR2 FQGNSA. The CDR3 DNA reads TGTGCCAGCAGCTTAGGGACTAGCGGGATGTTCGGGAACATTCAGTACTTC. Translation: CASSLGTSGMFGNIQYF.

This clone was counted a single time. The rearrangement joins TRBV27 to TRBJ2-7, with a possible D match to TRBD2 (6 bases). CDR1 and CDR2 (germline): MNHEY, SMNVEV (reference sequence). The CDR3 extends over 16 amino acids. Between the trimmed V and J ends, which lost 6 bases and 3 bases, there was a span of 21 bases. This CDR3 is CASSLNGVFGGYEQYF. CDR3 nucleotide sequence: TGTGCCAGCAGCTTAAACGGAGTTTTCGGGGGCTACGAGCAGTACTTC.

The rearrangement joins TRBV28 to TRBJ2-1, with D unresolved. The ends were cut back, 9 bases at V and 6 bases at J, with 9 bases in the middle. The CDR3 is 11 amino acids. Per the germline V gene, CDR1 is MDHEN and CDR2 is SYDVKM. The CDR3 region has the DNA TGTGCCAGTCTTAAATTCAATGAGCAGTTCTTC. Translation gives CASLKFNEQFF. The whole variable domain, filled in from reference TRBV28 and TRBJ2-1, reads DVKVTQSSRYLVKRTGEKVFLECVQDMDHENMFWYRQDPGLGLRLIYFSYDVKMKEKGDIPEGYSVSREKKERFSLILESASTNQTSMYLCASLKFNEQFFGPGTRLTVL.

This clone was counted between two and nine times. This rearrangement joins TRBV5-1 to TRBJ2-3; D uncertain. CDR1 SGHRS and CDR2 YFSETQ come from the germline V gene. V lost 6 bases and J lost 4, with 6 bases in between. The CDR3 has 11 residues. DNA of the CDR3: TGCGCCAGCACGTTTTCAGATACGCAGTATTTT. This sequence encodes CASTFSDTQYF.

V gene TRBV7-9 combines with J gene TRBJ2-2; 10 nucleotides align to TRBD1. CDR3 length: 17 residues. Per the germline V gene, CDR1 is SEHNR and CDR2 is FQNEAQ (reference sequence). Unmatched junction bases numbered 10, after V lost 5 bases and J lost 4 bases. In DNA form, the CDR3 reads TGTGCCAGCAGCCCCAGACAGGGGGCTACCGGCACCGGGGAGCTGTTTTTT. It is translated as CASSPRQGATGTGELFF.

This chain joins TRBV20-1 and TRBJ2-1; D is uncertain. This CDR3 contains 11 residues. CDR1 and CDR2 (germline): DFQATT, SNEGSKA (reference sequence). V was trimmed by 0 bases and J by 9 bases, leaving 6 bases between them. The CDR3 sequence: CSAREDIEQFF. CDR3 coding DNA: TGCAGTGCTAGAGAAGATATTGAGCAGTTCTTC.

The CDR3 bases are TGTGCCATCAGTGTAGTTCAGGGCAGCCCAGATACGCAGTATTTT. Its protein is CAISVVQGSPDTQYF. The V and J genes are TRBV10-3 and TRBJ2-3; possible D gene TRBD1, 5 bases. Germline loops: CDR1 ENHRY, CDR2 SYGVKD. This CDR3 spans 15 amino acids. Trimming left V 4 bases short and J 4 bases short, with 15 bases between.

Only one count was recorded for this clone. The chain carries TRBV5-4 and TRBJ1-1; D not certain. Germline V gene sequence: CDR1 SGHNT, CDR2 YYREEE (reference sequence). Trimming removed 4 bases from V and 1 base from J, with 5 bases in between. CDR3 size: 12 residues. The CDR3 DNA follows: TGTGCCAGCAGCCCCCAGAACACTGAAGCTTTCTTT. This encodes CASSPQNTEAFF. Full variable domain (outside the CDR3, taken from reference TRBV5-4 and TRBJ1-1): ETGVTQSPTHLIKTRGQQVTLRCSSQSGHNTVSWYQQALGQGPQFIFQYYREEENGRGNFPPRFSGLQFPNYSSELNVNALELDDSALYLCASSPQNTEAFFGQGTRLTVV.

V is TRBV11-3 and J is TRBJ1-1, with a weak D call TRBD1 (6 bases). Trimming stripped 3 bases from V and 7 bases from J, with 12 bases between. The CDR3 runs 13 residues. Germline V gene data show CDR1 as SGHNT and CDR2 as YENEEA. CDR3 protein: CASSFRGADEAFF. CDR3 DNA sequence: TGTGCCAGCAGCTTTCGGGGGGCGGATGAAGCTTTCTTT.

The rearrangement uses TRBV27 and TRBJ2-1; 11 positions match TRBD1. Germline CDR1 MNHEY, CDR2 SMNVEV (reference sequence). The CDR3 is 15 amino acids. The V segment lost 5 bases and the J segment 7 bases; nucleotides outside the gene matches: 7. CDR3 DNA: TGTGCCAGCAGTAGAAGGACAGGGGGCGGGAATGAGCAGTTCTTC. This sequence encodes CASSRRTGGGNEQFF.

J is TRBJ2-5 and V is TRBV6-1; D uncertain. The CDR3 is made up of 14 amino acids. CDR1 is MNHNS and CDR2 is SASEGT in the germline V gene. Trimming cost V 5 bases and J 2 bases, with 12 bases left between them. CDR3 nucleotides: TGTGCCAGCAGTATCCGGGCCTTGCAAGAGACCCAGTACTTC. This codes for CASSIRALQETQYF.

The CDR3 DNA reads as TGTGCCAGCAGTCGCACCCCCCTGGGACTAGCGGGAGACAATGAGCAGTTCTTC. This translates into CASSRTPLGLAGDNEQFF. The genes are TRBV2 and TRBJ2-1, with 14 nucleotides matching TRBD2. The CDR3 spans 18 residues. Germline CDR1 SNHLY, CDR2 FYNNEI. Trimming at V came to 5 bases and at J to 5 bases, leaving 11 bases not matched to a gene.

This clone was observed at least ten times. The chain links TRBV30 to TRBJ2-1; possible D gene TRBD1, 6 bases. Looked up from germline, CDR1 is GTSNPN and CDR2 is SVGIG (reference sequence). V lost 2 bases, J lost 3 bases, and 11 bases lay in between. The CDR3 length is 14 residues. The chain's CDR3 is CAWSFQGYYNEQFF. In DNA form, the CDR3 reads TGTGCCTGGAGTTTCCAGGGGTACTACAATGAGCAGTTCTTC.

This clone appeared many times. The chain uses TRBV7-2 and TRBJ2-7, with 8 bases matching TRBD2. Germline CDR1 SGHTA, CDR2 FQGNSA. After removal of 1 base from V and 5 bases from J, the junction contained 7 bases not matched to a gene. This CDR3 has 15 residues. As DNA, the CDR3 is TGTGCCAGCAGCTTAGTGTCGGGAGGGGGTCACGAGCAGTACTTC. As protein: CASSLVSGGGHEQYF.

This clone appeared a few times. The chain recombines TRBV5-1 with TRBJ1-2, with 7 positions matching TRBD1. The V and J ends lost 6 bases and 8 bases, in that order; junction bases with no gene match: 13. Germline CDR1 and CDR2: SGHRS and YFSETQ. The CDR3 runs to 14 residues. CDR3 region: CASTEDRFSGGYTF. The CDR3 DNA sequence: TGCGCCAGCACGGAGGACAGGTTTAGCGGCGGCTACACCTTC.

The sample holds many counts of this clone. Other DNA sequences from this sample encode an identical CDR3 as well. This CDR3 is CSAGTGYEQYF. CDR3 in DNA: TGCAGTGCTGGGACAGGCTACGAGCAGTACTTC. The J gene is TRBJ2-7, the V gene TRBV20-1, with TRBD1 matching over 8 bases. CDR3 length equals 11 residues. V was pared by 5 bases and J by 3 bases, with 0 bases of the junction left unmatched. The germline gives CDR1 DFQATT, CDR2 SNEGSKA (reference sequence).

V usage is TRBV12-5 and J usage is TRBJ1-2, with D possibly matching TRBD1 (5 bases). The CDR3 runs 14 residues. Trimming shortened V by 7 bases and J by 7 bases, and 19 bases separated the two germline ends. Germline values: CDR1 LGHNT, CDR2 FRNRAP. DNA of the CDR3: TGTGCTAGTGCCCCCTCGGGGCAGCGGGGTGGCTACACCTTC. Amino acid sequence: CASAPSGQRGGYTF.